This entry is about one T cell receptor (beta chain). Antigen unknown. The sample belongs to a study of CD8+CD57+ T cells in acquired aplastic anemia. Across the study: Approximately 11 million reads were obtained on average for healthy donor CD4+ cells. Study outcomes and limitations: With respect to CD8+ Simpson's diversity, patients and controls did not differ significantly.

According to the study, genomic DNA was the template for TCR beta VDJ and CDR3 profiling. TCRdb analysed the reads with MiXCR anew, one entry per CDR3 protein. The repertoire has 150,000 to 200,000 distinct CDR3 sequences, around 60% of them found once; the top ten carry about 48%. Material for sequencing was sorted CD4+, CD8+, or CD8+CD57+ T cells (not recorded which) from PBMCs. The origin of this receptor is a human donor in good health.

The CDR3 sequence is CSAREGAARSLETQYF. The CDR3 DNA reads TGCAGTGCTAGAGAGGGAGCGGCGAGAAGTTTGGAGACCCAGTACTTC. The rearrangement joins TRBV20-1 to TRBJ2-5; perhaps TRBD2 as D (5 bases). V dropped 0 bases and J dropped 5 bases, with 19 bases sitting between them. Germline CDR1 DFQATT, CDR2 SNEGSKA (reference sequence). The CDR3 is 16 amino acids.